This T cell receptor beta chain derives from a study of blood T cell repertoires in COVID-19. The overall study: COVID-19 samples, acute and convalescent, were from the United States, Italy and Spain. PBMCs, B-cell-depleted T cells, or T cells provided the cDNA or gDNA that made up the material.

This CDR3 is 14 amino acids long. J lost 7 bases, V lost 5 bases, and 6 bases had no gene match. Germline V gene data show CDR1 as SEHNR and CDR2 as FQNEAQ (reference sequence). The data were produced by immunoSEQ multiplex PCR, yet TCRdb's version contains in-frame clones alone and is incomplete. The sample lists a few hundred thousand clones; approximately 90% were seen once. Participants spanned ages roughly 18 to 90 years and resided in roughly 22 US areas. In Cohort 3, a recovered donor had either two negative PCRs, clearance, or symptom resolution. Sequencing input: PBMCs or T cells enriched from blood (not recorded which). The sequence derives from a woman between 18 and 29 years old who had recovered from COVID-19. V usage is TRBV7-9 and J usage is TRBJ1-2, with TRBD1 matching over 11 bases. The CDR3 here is CASSPGQGAFGYTF. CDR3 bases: TGTGCCAGCAGCCCAGGACAGGGGGCGTTTGGCTACACCTTC. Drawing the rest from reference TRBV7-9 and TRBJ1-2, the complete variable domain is DTGVSQNPRHKITKRGQNVTFRCDPISEHNRLYWYRQTLGQGPEFLTYFQNEAQLEKSRLLSDRFSAERPKGSFSTLEIQRTEQGDSAMYLCASSPGQGAFGYTFGSGTRLTVV.